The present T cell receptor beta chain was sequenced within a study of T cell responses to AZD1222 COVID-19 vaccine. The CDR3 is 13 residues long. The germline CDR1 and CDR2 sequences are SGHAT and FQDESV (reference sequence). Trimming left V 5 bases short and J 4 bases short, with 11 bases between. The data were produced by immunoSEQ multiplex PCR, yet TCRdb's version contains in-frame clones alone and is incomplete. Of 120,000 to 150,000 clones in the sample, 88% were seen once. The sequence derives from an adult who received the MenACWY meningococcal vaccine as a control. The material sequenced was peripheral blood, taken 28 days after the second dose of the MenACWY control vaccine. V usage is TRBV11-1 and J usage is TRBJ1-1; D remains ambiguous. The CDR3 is CASSPWGSTEAFF. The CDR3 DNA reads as TGTGCCAGCAGCCCGTGGGGTAGCACTGAAGCTTTCTTT. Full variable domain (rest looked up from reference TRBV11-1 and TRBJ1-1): EAEVAQSPRYKITEKSQAVAFWCDPISGHATLYWYRQILGQGPELLVQFQDESVVDDSQLPKDRFSAERLKGVDSTLKIQPAELGDSAMYLCASSPWGSTEAFFGQGTRLTVV.